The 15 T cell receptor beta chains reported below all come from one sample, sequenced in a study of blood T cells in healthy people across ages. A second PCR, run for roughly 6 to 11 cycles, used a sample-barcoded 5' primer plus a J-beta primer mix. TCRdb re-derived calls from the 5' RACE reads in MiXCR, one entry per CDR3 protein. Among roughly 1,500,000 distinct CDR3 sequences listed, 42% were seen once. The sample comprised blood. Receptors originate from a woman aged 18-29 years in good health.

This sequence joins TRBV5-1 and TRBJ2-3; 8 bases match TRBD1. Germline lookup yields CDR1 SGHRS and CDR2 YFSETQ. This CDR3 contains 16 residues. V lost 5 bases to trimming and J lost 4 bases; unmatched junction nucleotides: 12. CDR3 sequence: CASSSTPGQAADTQYF. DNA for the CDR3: TGCGCCAGCAGTTCTACACCGGGACAGGCGGCAGATACGCAGTATTTT.

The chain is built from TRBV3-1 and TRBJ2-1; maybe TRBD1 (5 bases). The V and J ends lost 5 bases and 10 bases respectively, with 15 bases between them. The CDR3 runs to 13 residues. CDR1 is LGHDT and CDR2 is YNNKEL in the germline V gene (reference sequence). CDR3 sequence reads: CASSARALTEQFF. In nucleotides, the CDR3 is TGTGCCAGCAGCGCCAGGGCCTTAACGGAGCAGTTCTTC.

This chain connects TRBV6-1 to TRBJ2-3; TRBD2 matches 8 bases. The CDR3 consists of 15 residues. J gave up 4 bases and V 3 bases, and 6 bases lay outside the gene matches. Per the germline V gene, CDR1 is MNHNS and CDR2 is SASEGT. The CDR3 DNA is TGTGCCAGCAGTGATGAACGAGCGGGGGCAGATACGCAGTATTTT. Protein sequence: CASSDERAGADTQYF.

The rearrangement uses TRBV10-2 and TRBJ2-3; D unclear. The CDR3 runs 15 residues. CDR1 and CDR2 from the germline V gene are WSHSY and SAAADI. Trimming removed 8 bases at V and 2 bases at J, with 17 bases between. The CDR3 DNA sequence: TGCGCCAGCCAGTTAAGGTCACCAGCCACAGATACGCAGTATTTT. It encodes CASQLRSPATDTQYF.

The CDR3 loop is CASSLLDGPLSSYGYTF. The CDR3 bases are TGTGCCAGCAGCTTACTAGACGGCCCCCTATCATCCTATGGCTACACCTTC. V usage is TRBV7-6 and J usage is TRBJ1-2; D ambiguous. Germline V gives CDR1 SGHVS, CDR2 FNYEAQ. The CDR3 has 17 residues. The germline V and J ends were trimmed by 2 bases and 4 bases, with 20 bases remaining between them.

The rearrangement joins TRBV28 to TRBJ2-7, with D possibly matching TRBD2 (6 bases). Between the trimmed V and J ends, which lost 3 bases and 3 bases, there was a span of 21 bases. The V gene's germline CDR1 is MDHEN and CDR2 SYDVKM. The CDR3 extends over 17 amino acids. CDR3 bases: TGTGCCAGCAGTTTCCCGACTCGGGGAGGCTCAGACTACGAGCAGTACTTC. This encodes CASSFPTRGGSDYEQYF.

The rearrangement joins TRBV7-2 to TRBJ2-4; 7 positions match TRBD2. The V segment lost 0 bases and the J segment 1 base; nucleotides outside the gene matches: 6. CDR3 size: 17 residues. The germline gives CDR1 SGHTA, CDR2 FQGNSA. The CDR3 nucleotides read TGTGCCAGCAGCTTAGCTGGTCTAGCGGACGCCAAAAACATTCAGTACTTC. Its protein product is CASSLAGLADAKNIQYF.

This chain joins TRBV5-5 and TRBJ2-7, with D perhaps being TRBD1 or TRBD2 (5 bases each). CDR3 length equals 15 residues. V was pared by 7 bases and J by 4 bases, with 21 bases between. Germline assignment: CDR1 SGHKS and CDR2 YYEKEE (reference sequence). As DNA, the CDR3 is TGTGCCAGCGCCATGCACGGAAGGGACGCTTACGAGCAGTACTTC. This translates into CASAMHGRDAYEQYF.

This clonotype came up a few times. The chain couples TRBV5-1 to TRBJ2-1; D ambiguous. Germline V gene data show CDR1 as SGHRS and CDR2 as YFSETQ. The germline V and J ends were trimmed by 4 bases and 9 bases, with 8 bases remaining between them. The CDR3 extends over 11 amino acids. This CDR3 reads CASSGSSEQFF. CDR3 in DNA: TGCGCCAGCAGCGGGTCTAGTGAGCAGTTCTTC.

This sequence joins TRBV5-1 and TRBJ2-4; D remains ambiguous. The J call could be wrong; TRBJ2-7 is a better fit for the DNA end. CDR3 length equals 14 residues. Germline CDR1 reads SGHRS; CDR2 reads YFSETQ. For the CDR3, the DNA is TGCGCCAGCAGCCCCTCGGCGCTATCCTACGAGCAGTACTTC. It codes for CASSPSALSYEQYF.

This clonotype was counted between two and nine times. CDR3 nucleotide sequence: TGTGCCAGCACTTTCCGGGGGCGCTACGAGCAGTACTTC. Amino acid sequence: CASTFRGRYEQYF. This chain links TRBV12-3 or TRBV12-4 with TRBJ2-7, with D perhaps matching TRBD1 or TRBD2 (6 bases each). The CDR3 is 13 residues long. The V end lost 7 bases, the J end lost 3 bases, and 13 bases lay between the germline ends.

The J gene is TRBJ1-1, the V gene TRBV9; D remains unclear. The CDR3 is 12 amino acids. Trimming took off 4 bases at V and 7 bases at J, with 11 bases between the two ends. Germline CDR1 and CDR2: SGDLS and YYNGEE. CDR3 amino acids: CASSSWNNEAFF. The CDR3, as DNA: TGTGCCAGCAGCTCCTGGAATAATGAAGCTTTCTTT.

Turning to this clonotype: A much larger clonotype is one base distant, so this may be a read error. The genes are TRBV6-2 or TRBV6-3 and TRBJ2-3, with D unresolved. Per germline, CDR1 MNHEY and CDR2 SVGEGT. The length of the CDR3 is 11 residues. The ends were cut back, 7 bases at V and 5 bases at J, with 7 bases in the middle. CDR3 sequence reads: CASNQGDTQYF. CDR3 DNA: TGTGCCAGCAACCAAGGAGATACGCAGTATTTT.

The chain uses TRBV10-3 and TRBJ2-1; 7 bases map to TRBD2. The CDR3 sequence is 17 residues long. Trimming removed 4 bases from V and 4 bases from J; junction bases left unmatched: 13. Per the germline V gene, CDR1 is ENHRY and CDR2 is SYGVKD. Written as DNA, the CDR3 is TGTGCCATCAGTGTCTATACGGGAGGCTCGGGGTACAATGAGCAGTTCTTC. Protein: CAISVYTGGSGYNEQFF.

The CDR3 DNA reads TGTGCCAGCAGTCTACTTAGCGGGGGGGCCTACGAGCAGTACTTC. It encodes CASSLLSGGAYEQYF. V gene TRBV28 combines with J gene TRBJ2-7; 11 bases map to TRBD2. Per the germline V gene, CDR1 is MDHEN and CDR2 is SYDVKM. V trimming: 5 bases; J trimming: 2 bases; junction bases outside the gene matches: 5. The CDR3 is made up of 15 amino acids.